The 27 T cell receptor beta chains below come from one sample, sequenced in a study of cytomegalovirus exposure and HLA in healthy donors. Primers included in the PCR were 60 Vbeta and 13 Jbeta primers. Only in-frame clones appear in the TCRdb table, and some are missing; sequencing was by immunoSEQ multiplex PCR. The sample holds around 200,000 clones, 77% seen once. The sequenced sample consisted of PBMCs. All receptors derive from an older woman in good health and CMV-seropositive.

The genes are TRBV20-1 and TRBJ1-4; D remains unclear. CDR1 DFQATT and CDR2 SNEGSKA come from the germline V gene (reference sequence). Trimming took 3 bases from V and 8 from J, leaving 7 bases between them. The CDR3 runs 11 residues. CDR3 sequence reads: CSASRREKLFF. DNA for the CDR3: TGCAGTGCTAGCAGGAGGGAAAAACTGTTTTTT.

This rearrangement joins TRBV7-2 to TRBJ2-5; TRBD2 might be the D (7 bases). The tail of the sequence fits TRBJ2-7 better, so the J call may be wrong. The CDR3 spans 13 residues. The germline gives CDR1 SGHTA, CDR2 FQGNSA. CDR3 nucleotides: TGTGCCAGCAGCTTCGGGGGGCACTACGAGCAGTACTTC. This codes for CASSFGGHYEQYF.

The genes are TRBV12-5 and TRBJ2-3, with 7 bases fitting TRBD1. V shed 6 bases, J shed 1 base, and the junction held 7 bases outside the gene matches. CDR1 LGHNT and CDR2 FRNRAP come from the germline V gene. The CDR3 loop spans 15 amino acids. CDR3 nucleotide sequence: TGTGCTAGTGGACCGGGACAGAGAGGCACAGATACGCAGTATTTT. The encoded protein is CASGPGQRGTDTQYF.

The chain links TRBV7-2 to TRBJ2-1; 14 bases align to TRBD2. Germline V gene lookup returns CDR1 SGHTA and CDR2 FQGNSA. The CDR3 extends over 15 amino acids. V shed 5 bases and J 9 bases; nucleotides not matched to a gene: 6. The CDR3 reads CASSPGLAGVGEQFF. The CDR3 bases are TGTGCCAGCAGCCCGGGACTAGCGGGAGTAGGTGAGCAGTTCTTC.

The CDR3 nucleotides read TGTGCCAGCAGTCGGGGTTACTCTAGCACAGATACGCAGTATTTT. Translating it yields CASSRGYSSTDTQYF. The rearrangement joins TRBV6-6 to TRBJ2-3; tentatively, D is TRBD2 (5 bases). Germline loops: CDR1 MNHNY, CDR2 SVGAGI (reference sequence). The length of the CDR3 is 15 residues. Trimming removed 5 bases from V and 0 bases from J, with 12 bases in between.

The chain uses TRBV25-1 and TRBJ2-1; D is possibly TRBD2 (6 bases). The CDR3 is made up of 15 amino acids. Germline-derived CDR1 and CDR2 are MGHDK and SYGVNS. V lost 1 base and J lost 7, with 14 bases in between. The CDR3 DNA follows: TGTGCCAGCAGTGAATCTCCGGGAGAGCGGAATGAGCAGTTCTTC. Protein: CASSESPGERNEQFF.

J is TRBJ2-7 and V is TRBV6-5, with 9 bases aligning to TRBD2. This CDR3 comprises 16 residues. With V trimmed by 0 bases and J by 6 bases, 9 bases remained unmatched. Germline assignment: CDR1 MNHEY and CDR2 SVGAGI. In DNA, the CDR3 is TGTGCCAGCAGTTACTCGATTGCGGGACTAGCTACCGAGCAGTACTTC. It yields the protein CASSYSIAGLATEQYF.

The V and J genes are TRBV6-5 and TRBJ2-3; D ambiguous. The length of the CDR3 is 13 residues. CDR1 is MNHEY, CDR2 SVGAGI, per germline. V was trimmed by 6 bases and J by 0 bases, leaving 7 bases between them. CDR3 in DNA: TGTGCCAGCAGAGTACAGAGCACAGATACGCAGTATTTT. Protein product: CASRVQSTDTQYF.

This clone was found once. J is TRBJ1-4 and V is TRBV2; a weak D match, TRBD1 (6 bases). Per germline, CDR1 SNHLY and CDR2 FYNNEI. V lost 4 bases and J lost 15, with 12 bases in between. This CDR3 region has 11 residues. The CDR3 here is CASSVGQRLFF. The DNA for the CDR3 is TGTGCCAGCAGTGTAGGACAGAGGTTGTTTTTT.

The chain uses TRBV6-5 and TRBJ2-7; TRBD2 agrees at 7 bases. V lost 6 bases to trimming and J lost 6 bases; unmatched junction nucleotides: 14. Germline V gene lookup returns CDR1 MNHEY and CDR2 SVGAGI. The CDR3 loop spans 15 amino acids. The CDR3 spells CASRGTSAGAPEQYF. CDR3 coding DNA: TGTGCCAGCAGGGGCACTTCGGCGGGAGCCCCCGAGCAGTACTTC.

The chain couples TRBV6-1 to TRBJ2-1; TRBD1 matches 7 bases. Looked up from germline, CDR1 is MNHNS and CDR2 is SASEGT. There are 15 residues in the CDR3. Unmatched junction bases numbered 9, after V lost 8 bases and J lost 2 bases. This CDR3 is CASLWGTAPYNEQFF. For the CDR3, the DNA is TGTGCCAGCCTTTGGGGGACAGCTCCCTACAATGAGCAGTTCTTC.

The rearrangement joins TRBV5-4 to TRBJ2-5, with TRBD2 identical over 13 bases. The CDR3 is made up of 16 amino acids. Trimming took 0 bases from V and 9 from J; bases not matched to a gene: 8. Germline-derived CDR1 and CDR2 are SGHNT and YYREEE (reference sequence). CDR3 sequence: CASSLGGLAGEVAQYF. Here the CDR3 DNA reads TGTGCCAGCAGCTTGGGTGGACTAGCGGGGGAGGTGGCCCAGTACTTC.

The chain carries TRBV9 and TRBJ2-1; D perhaps matches TRBD2 (6 bases). CDR3 length: 14 residues. V was shortened by 3 bases and J by 4 bases, with 11 bases between the two germline ends. From germline, CDR1 is SGDLS and CDR2 YYNGEE. CDR3 protein: CASSGPGTYNEQFF. In DNA form, the CDR3 reads TGTGCCAGCAGCGGCCCCGGGACTTACAATGAGCAGTTCTTC.

The chain is built from TRBV10-2 and TRBJ1-1, with a tentative D call TRBD1 (5 bases). Germline-derived CDR1 and CDR2 are WSHSY and SAAADI. V was cut by 4 bases and J by 10 bases, with 13 bases left in between. There are 12 residues in the CDR3. CDR3 amino acids: CASSGQGYTAFF. In DNA form, the CDR3 reads TGCGCCAGCAGTGGTCAGGGTTATACAGCTTTCTTT.

V usage is TRBV7-8 and J usage is TRBJ1-3, with a possible D match to TRBD1 (6 bases). This CDR3 has 16 amino acids. The germline gives CDR1 SGHVS, CDR2 FQNEAQ. Trimming shortened V by 0 bases and J by 0 bases, and 9 bases separated the two germline ends. The CDR3 loop reads CASSLAGAHSGNTIYF. Here the CDR3 DNA reads TGTGCCAGCAGCTTAGCGGGGGCCCACTCTGGAAACACCATATATTTT. Together with reference TRBV7-8 and TRBJ1-3, the CDR3 gives the full variable domain: GAGVSQSPRYKVAKRGQDVALRCDPISGHVSLFWYQQALGQGPEFLTYFQNEAQLDKSGLPSDRFFAERPEGSVSTLKIQRTQQEDSAVYLCASSLAGAHSGNTIYFGEGSWLTVV.

The rearrangement links TRBV4-1 to TRBJ2-7; TRBD2 agrees at 12 bases. The CDR3 totals 16 residues. CDR1 and CDR2 from the germline V gene are MGHRA and YSYEKL. Unmatched junction bases numbered 7, after V lost 4 bases and J lost 3 bases. CDR3 sequence (DNA): TGCGCCAGCAGCCTCAGACTAGCGGGGGCCCTCTACGAGCAGTACTTC. Its protein product is CASSLRLAGALYEQYF.

The chain has TRBV7-6 and TRBJ2-5; TRBD2 agrees at 9 bases. The germline V gene has CDR1 SGHVS and CDR2 FNYEAQ. This CDR3 contains 16 residues. Unmatched junction bases numbered 10, after V lost 1 base and J lost 7 bases. The CDR3 loop reads CASSLGNAGGPATQYF. The CDR3 coding sequence is TGTGCCAGCAGCTTAGGGAATGCGGGGGGGCCGGCGACCCAGTACTTC. Looking up the rest from reference TRBV7-6 and TRBJ2-5 gives the full variable domain: GAGVSQSPRYKVTKRGQDVALRCDPISGHVSLYWYRQALGQGPEFLTYFNYEAQQDKSGLPNDRFSAERPEGSISTLTIQRTEQRDSAMYRCASSLGNAGGPATQYFGPGTRLLVL.

This chain connects TRBV28 to TRBJ2-7; D is uncertain. This CDR3 is built from 12 residues. The V end lost 5 bases, the J end lost 1 base, and 6 bases lay between the germline ends. CDR1 is MDHEN and CDR2 is SYDVKM in the germline V gene. The CDR3 is CASSERSYEQYF. The CDR3 DNA follows: TGTGCCAGCAGTGAGAGATCCTACGAGCAGTACTTC. The full variable domain, completed using reference TRBV28 and TRBJ2-7, is DVKVTQSSRYLVKRTGEKVFLECVQDMDHENMFWYRQDPGLGLRLIYFSYDVKMKEKGDIPEGYSVSREKKERFSLILESASTNQTSMYLCASSERSYEQYFGPGTRLTVT.

The chain uses TRBV10-3 and TRBJ1-5, with D possibly matching TRBD1 (5 bases). Between the trimmed V and J ends, which lost 2 bases and 0 bases, there was a span of 8 bases. CDR3 length equals 15 residues. CDR1 is ENHRY, CDR2 SYGVKD, per germline. CDR3 protein: CAISEGAGSNQPQHF. DNA of the CDR3: TGTGCCATCAGTGAGGGGGCAGGTAGCAATCAGCCCCAGCATTTT.

This clone came up once. V is TRBV28 and J is TRBJ1-4; D remains unclear. The CDR3 runs 14 residues. Germline V gene lookup returns CDR1 MDHEN and CDR2 SYDVKM. The ends were cut back, 6 bases at V and 10 bases at J, with 18 bases in the middle. The CDR3 DNA is TGTGCCAGCAGAACCGCCGCGGAAAGGCGAAAACTGTTTTTT. Translating it yields CASRTAAERRKLFF.

This clone was seen once. The J gene is TRBJ1-1, the V gene TRBV7-2, with D perhaps TRBD1 (5 bases). Germline values: CDR1 SGHTA, CDR2 FQGNSA. This CDR3 contains 13 residues. Deletions cut 6 bases from V and 1 base from J, with 9 bases between. CDR3 protein: CASRGQQNTEAFF. The CDR3 DNA reads as TGTGCCAGCAGGGGGCAGCAGAACACTGAAGCTTTCTTT.

This clone was seen only a few times. A read error may produce the germline difference seen at one junction end. The V and J genes are TRBV28 and TRBJ2-6, with TRBD1 matching 9 bases. The length of the CDR3 is 18 residues. Germline V gene sequence: CDR1 MDHEN, CDR2 SYDVKM. The CDR3 sequence: CASSLLPGQGMRANGLTF. The CDR3 coding sequence is TGTGCCAGCAGCCTCCTCCCCGGACAGGGGATGAGGGCCAACGGCCTGACTTTC.

V and J are TRBV21-1 and TRBJ2-1; the tabulated D call, TRBD2, remains unverified against the DNA. TRBV21-1 is a known pseudogene. The CDR3 runs to 15 residues. CDR3 nucleotides: TGTGCCAGCAGCCTCTGCGAGCGGGAGATAGATGAGCAGTTCTTC. Translated, it gives CASSLCEREIDEQFF.

J is TRBJ2-1 and V is TRBV2; 9 bases fit TRBD2. From germline, CDR1 is SNHLY and CDR2 FYNNEI. The junction had 3 bases not matched to a gene; V was cut back by 6 bases and J by 3 bases. The length of the CDR3 is 14 residues. CDR3 loop: CASRGTSLYNEQFF. For the CDR3, the DNA is TGTGCCAGCAGAGGGACTAGCCTCTACAATGAGCAGTTCTTC.

The table lists this clone with a few counts. The J gene is TRBJ2-3, the V gene TRBV29-1; possible D gene TRBD2, 5 bases. Trimming left V 2 bases short and J 1 base short, with 10 bases between. The CDR3 is made up of 14 amino acids. Germline V lookup: CDR1 SQVTM, CDR2 ANQGSEA. The CDR3 protein is CSVELAGGTDTQYF. CDR3 sequence (DNA): TGCAGCGTTGAACTAGCAGGAGGCACAGATACGCAGTATTTT.

This clone came up a few times. The chain links TRBV7-8 to TRBJ1-1, with D perhaps matching TRBD1 (6 bases). Trimming took 1 base from V and 0 from J, leaving 15 bases between them. Germline V CDR1 and CDR2: SGHVS, FQNEAQ. This CDR3 is built from 17 residues. The CDR3 sequence is CASSLEGGGSLNTEAFF. The CDR3 DNA follows: TGTGCCAGCAGCTTAGAGGGGGGGGGCTCCCTGAACACTGAAGCTTTCTTT.

This clone has a single count. The V gene is TRBV6-5, the J gene TRBJ2-3; possible D gene TRBD2, 7 bases. This CDR3 contains 16 residues. Per the germline V gene, CDR1 is MNHEY and CDR2 is SVGAGI. The V and J ends lost 4 bases and 4 bases respectively, with 18 bases between them. Here the CDR3 DNA reads TGTGCCAGCAGTTTGGGGGGCGGGGGATCCCCAGATACGCAGTATTTT. It yields the protein CASSLGGGGSPDTQYF.